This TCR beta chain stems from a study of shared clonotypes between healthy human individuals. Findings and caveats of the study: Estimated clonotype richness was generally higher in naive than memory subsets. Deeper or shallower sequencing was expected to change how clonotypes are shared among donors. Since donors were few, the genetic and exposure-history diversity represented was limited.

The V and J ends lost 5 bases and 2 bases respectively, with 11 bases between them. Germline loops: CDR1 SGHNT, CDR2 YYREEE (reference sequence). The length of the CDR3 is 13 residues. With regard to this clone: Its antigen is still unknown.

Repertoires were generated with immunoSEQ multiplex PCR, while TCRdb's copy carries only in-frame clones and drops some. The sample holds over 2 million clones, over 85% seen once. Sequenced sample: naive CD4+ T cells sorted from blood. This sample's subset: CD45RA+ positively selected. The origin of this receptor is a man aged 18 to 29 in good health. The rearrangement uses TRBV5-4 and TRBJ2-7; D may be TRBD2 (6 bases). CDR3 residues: CASSFGRTYEQYF. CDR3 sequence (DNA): TGTGCCAGCAGTTTCGGGAGAACCTACGAGCAGTACTTC. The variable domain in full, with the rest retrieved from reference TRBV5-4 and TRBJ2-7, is ETGVTQSPTHLIKTRGQQVTLRCSSQSGHNTVSWYQQALGQGPQFIFQYYREEENGRGNFPPRFSGLQFPNYSSELNVNALELDDSALYLCASSFGRTYEQYFGPGTRLTVT.